These 26 T cell receptor beta chains originate from one sample sequenced in a study of T cell responses to AZD1222 COVID-19 vaccine. TCRdb's copy holds only in-frame clones and misses some; the assay was immunoSEQ multiplex PCR. The sample holds roughly 150,000 clones, 85% to 90% seen once. Sequencing was performed on peripheral blood, taken on day 0 of AZD1222 vaccination. Receptor source: an adult in good health.

The J gene is TRBJ2-7, the V gene TRBV6-5; D unresolved. CDR3 length: 15 residues. Looked up from germline, CDR1 is MNHEY and CDR2 is SVGAGI. Trimming shortened V by 0 bases and J by 0 bases, and 9 bases separated the two germline ends. The CDR3 here is CASSYSNDLSYEQYF. As DNA, the CDR3 is TGTGCCAGCAGTTACTCCAACGATCTCTCCTACGAGCAGTACTTC.

This chain connects TRBV19 to TRBJ1-4; D call uncertain. Germline assignment: CDR1 LNHDA and CDR2 SQIVND (reference sequence). V dropped 8 bases and J dropped 0 bases, with 25 bases sitting between them. This CDR3 is 19 amino acids long. DNA for the CDR3: TGTGCCAGTGGGCTTAAGGGAAAAAGATGGGTGGCAACTAATGAAAAACTGTTTTTT. It codes for CASGLKGKRWVATNEKLFF.

The chain is built from TRBV9 and TRBJ2-5; D ambiguous. Trimming removed 4 bases at V and 5 bases at J, with 12 bases between. Germline V gene data show CDR1 as SGDLS and CDR2 as YYNGEE. The CDR3 is made up of 13 amino acids. The CDR3 reads CASSPPLRETQYF. DNA for the CDR3: TGTGCCAGCAGCCCCCCATTGAGGGAGACCCAGTACTTC.

The chain uses TRBV7-2 and TRBJ2-7; D gene ambiguous. The germline gives CDR1 SGHTA, CDR2 FQGNSA. The CDR3 extends over 15 amino acids. The germline V and J ends were trimmed by 4 bases and 2 bases, with 15 bases remaining between them. CDR3 nucleotide sequence: TGTGCCAGCAGCTCCCTAGACACCAATACCTACGAGCAGTACGTC. Its protein is CASSSLDTNTYEQYV.

This clone has a single count. The gene calls are TRBV7-2 and TRBJ1-2, with D perhaps matching TRBD1 (6 bases). The CDR3 totals 16 residues. With 1 base removed from V and 8 bases from J, the gap between germline ends came to 20 bases. CDR1 is SGHTA, CDR2 FQGNSA, per germline. In nucleotides, the CDR3 is TGTGCCAGCAGCTTAGAGGGTTTGGTGGCAGGGGTGGGCTACACCTTC. Protein product: CASSLEGLVAGVGYTF.

The V gene is TRBV29-1, the J gene TRBJ1-1; a weak D match, TRBD1 (5 bases). Trimming left V 4 bases short and J 3 bases short, with 12 bases between. Per the germline V gene, CDR1 is SQVTM and CDR2 is ANQGSEA. The CDR3 loop spans 13 amino acids. The chain's CDR3 is CSVAPGRYTEAFF. CDR3 bases: TGCAGCGTTGCGCCGGGACGGTACACTGAAGCTTTCTTT.

The chain combines TRBV4-3 with TRBJ2-2; 9 bases are a match to TRBD2. CDR3 length: 17 amino acids. Germline CDR1 reads LGHNA; CDR2 reads YSLEER. The ends lost 1 base at V and 3 bases at J; junction bases unmatched: 6. The CDR3 DNA reads TGCGCCAGCAGCCAAGTGAAGGCTAGCGGGGACACCGGGGAGCTGTTTTTT. Amino acid sequence: CASSQVKASGDTGELFF.

The V and J genes are TRBV6-4 and TRBJ1-1, with TRBD1 as a possible D gene (6 bases). Per germline, CDR1 MRHNA and CDR2 SNTAGT. V lost 5 bases to trimming and J lost 5 bases, with 21 bases between them. CDR3 length: 16 amino acids. CDR3 coding DNA: TGTGCCAGCAGTCCACTACAGGGAAGGGGTGAGACTGAAGCTTTCTTT. The encoded protein is CASSPLQGRGETEAFF.

The V call is TRBV10-3, the J call TRBJ1-3; a possible D gene is TRBD1 (5 bases). From germline, CDR1 is ENHRY and CDR2 SYGVKD. The CDR3 loop spans 13 amino acids. Trimming pared 4 bases from V and 4 bases from J, leaving 8 bases between. CDR3: CAISAGQGNTIYF. In DNA, the CDR3 is TGTGCCATCAGTGCAGGGCAGGGAAACACCATATATTTT.

The chain recombines TRBV18 with TRBJ2-3; D is perhaps TRBD1 (6 bases). The germline V and J ends were trimmed by 3 bases and 0 bases, with 13 bases remaining between them. The CDR3 contains 16 residues. CDR1 KGHSH and CDR2 LQKENI come from the germline V gene. CDR3 region: CASSPKSTGSTDTQYF. In DNA, the CDR3 is TGTGCCAGCTCACCTAAAAGTACAGGGAGCACAGATACGCAGTATTTT.

J is TRBJ1-1 and V is TRBV5-6; TRBD1 matches at 9 bases. The J segment lost 1 base and the V segment lost 3 bases, leaving 7 bases of the junction unmatched. The CDR3 is 16 residues long. The germline CDR1 and CDR2 sequences are SGHDT and YYEEEE. The DNA for the CDR3 is TGTGCCAGCAGCTGGTGGGACAGGGTTGGGAACACTGAAGCTTTCTTT. Translating gives CASSWWDRVGNTEAFF. The whole variable domain, remainder taken from reference TRBV5-6 and TRBJ1-1, is DAGVTQSPTHLIKTRGQQVTLRCSPKSGHDTVSWYQQALGQGPQFIFQYYEEEERQRGNFPDRFSGHQFPNYSSELNVNALLLGDSALYLCASSWWDRVGNTEAFFGQGTRLTVV.

Note on this clone: A junction boundary mismatches the germline segment, possibly from a read error. The chain has TRBV28 and TRBJ2-7; TRBD1 might be the D (7 bases). Germline values: CDR1 MDHEN, CDR2 SYDVKM. This CDR3 region has 14 residues. In DNA form, the CDR3 reads TGTGCCAGCAGTGCCCCGGGAGTCGGGGACAGCCTTCTCTTC. Protein product: CASSAPGVGDSLLF.

The rearrangement uses TRBV9 and TRBJ2-7; D is undetermined. The V and J ends lost 3 bases and 1 base respectively, with 11 bases between them. Germline V gives CDR1 SGDLS, CDR2 YYNGEE. The length of the CDR3 is 14 residues. CDR3 coding DNA: TGTGCCAGCAGCGCCCACATGGGGTCCTACGAGCAGTACTTC. Protein product: CASSAHMGSYEQYF.

The chain has TRBV5-1 and TRBJ2-3; a weak D match, TRBD1 (5 bases). The CDR3 extends over 14 amino acids. CDR1 and CDR2 (germline): SGHRS, YFSETQ. Trimming removed 0 bases at V and 4 bases at J, with 9 bases between. The CDR3 DNA follows: TGCGCCAGCAGCTTGGGGGGCTGGTCAGATACGCAGTATTTT. Translating it yields CASSLGGWSDTQYF.

This rearrangement joins TRBV9 to TRBJ2-1, with D maybe TRBD2 (7 bases). The germline V and J ends were trimmed by 7 bases and 5 bases, with 19 bases remaining between them. This CDR3 has 15 amino acids. Germline V gives CDR1 SGDLS, CDR2 YYNGEE. CDR3 residues: CASSPGGRGDNEQFF. Here the CDR3 DNA reads TGTGCCAGCTCCCCGGGGGGCCGCGGGGACAATGAGCAGTTCTTC. The variable domain in full, completed from reference TRBV9 and TRBJ2-1, reads DSGVTQTPKHLITATGQRVTLRCSPRSGDLSVYWYQQSLDQGLQFLIQYYNGEERAKGNILERFSAQQFPDLHSELNLSSLELGDSALYFCASSPGGRGDNEQFFGPGTRLTVL.

This clone has only one observation. This chain joins TRBV19 and TRBJ2-7, with 7 bases that match TRBD1. There are 12 residues in the CDR3. J lost 3 bases, V lost 5 bases, and 1 base had no gene match. Germline assignment: CDR1 LNHDA and CDR2 SQIVND (reference sequence). CDR3: CASSPGGYEQYF. For the CDR3, the DNA is TGTGCCAGTAGTCCAGGGGGCTACGAGCAGTACTTC.

This chain uses TRBV7-8 with TRBJ1-5; D is perhaps TRBD1 (5 bases). Germline-derived CDR1 and CDR2 are SGHVS and FQNEAQ. The CDR3 length is 14 residues. V was trimmed by 5 bases and J by 7 bases, leaving 15 bases between them. The CDR3 region is CASSPMEGDQPQHF. The CDR3 region has the DNA TGTGCCAGCAGCCCAATGGAAGGGGACCAGCCCCAGCATTTT.

The rearrangement links TRBV2 to TRBJ1-1; TRBD1 agrees at 10 bases. The J segment lost 5 bases and the V segment lost 2 bases, leaving 11 bases of the junction unmatched. Germline lookup yields CDR1 SNHLY and CDR2 FYNNEI. This CDR3 region has 17 residues. CDR3 region: CASSERRSGQGKTEAFF. For the CDR3, the DNA is TGTGCCAGCAGTGAAAGGCGTTCGGGACAGGGGAAAACTGAAGCTTTCTTT. Together with reference TRBV2 and TRBJ1-1, the CDR3 gives the full variable domain: EPEVTQTPSHQVTQMGQEVILRCVPISNHLYFYWYRQILGQKVEFLVSFYNNEISEKSEIFDDQFSVERPDGSNFTLKIRSTKLEDSAMYFCASSERRSGQGKTEAFFGQGTRLTVV.

This CDR3 reads CAISESFGGGISEAFF. The CDR3 bases are TGTGCCATCAGTGAGTCTTTCGGGGGGGGCATATCTGAAGCTTTCTTT. The chain uses TRBV10-3 and TRBJ1-1; D is perhaps TRBD1 (6 bases). Germline CDR1 ENHRY, CDR2 SYGVKD. Trimming shortened V by 0 bases and J by 6 bases, and 17 bases separated the two germline ends. The CDR3 covers 16 residues.

The rearrangement uses TRBV11-2 and TRBJ2-5; D unclear. V lost 5 bases, J lost 5 bases, and 9 bases lay in between. The CDR3 has 12 amino acids. Germline-derived CDR1 and CDR2 are SGHAT and FQNNGV. The CDR3 spells CASSPGDETQYF. The CDR3 DNA reads as TGTGCCAGCAGCCCAGGCGATGAGACCCAGTACTTC.

This clone was picked up one time. A junction end diverges from the germline sequence, so it may reflect a read error. In DNA form, the CDR3 reads TGTTTGTACGGGAACTATGGCTACACCTTC. It codes for CLYGNYGYTF. This chain uses TRBV20-1 with TRBJ1-2; D gene unclear. The CDR3 runs 10 residues. Germline loops: CDR1 DFQATT, CDR2 SNEGSKA (reference sequence).

The chain employs TRBV25-1 and TRBJ2-3, with a possible D match to TRBD2 (5 bases). The CDR3 runs to 13 residues. Germline CDR1 and CDR2: MGHDK and SYGVNS. With 7 bases removed from V and 7 bases from J, the gap between germline ends came to 15 bases. This CDR3 is CASTGKLANTQYF. The CDR3 coding sequence is TGTGCCAGCACGGGAAAGCTCGCTAATACGCAGTATTTT.

The chain has TRBV24-1 and TRBJ1-1; a possible D gene is TRBD1 (5 bases). CDR1 and CDR2 from the germline V gene are KGHDR and SFDVKD. The CDR3 runs to 14 residues. Trimming took off 4 bases at V and 1 base at J, with 9 bases between the two ends. The CDR3 DNA reads TGTGCCACCAGTGAATCTACAGGGAACACTGAAGCTTTCTTT. Translated, it gives CATSESTGNTEAFF.

V is TRBV28 and J is TRBJ2-1, with D perhaps being TRBD1 or TRBD2 (5 bases each). This CDR3 region has 14 residues. Trimming stripped 5 bases from V and 8 bases from J, with 16 bases between. Germline V gives CDR1 MDHEN, CDR2 SYDVKM. The CDR3 sequence is CASSPRGRQDEQFF. The CDR3 DNA sequence: TGTGCCAGCAGTCCTCGGGGCCGCCAGGATGAGCAGTTCTTC. Full variable domain (remainder filled in from reference TRBV28 and TRBJ2-1): DVKVTQSSRYLVKRTGEKVFLECVQDMDHENMFWYRQDPGLGLRLIYFSYDVKMKEKGDIPEGYSVSREKKERFSLILESASTNQTSMYLCASSPRGRQDEQFFGPGTRLTVL.

V usage is TRBV11-2 and J usage is TRBJ1-1; TRBD1 aligns across 7 bases. V shed 5 bases, J shed 0 bases, and the junction held 6 bases outside the gene matches. The germline V gene has CDR1 SGHAT and CDR2 FQNNGV. This CDR3 is 15 amino acids long. The CDR3 DNA follows: TGTGCCAGCAGCGTAACCGGGACAGTGAACACTGAAGCTTTCTTT. Translated, it gives CASSVTGTVNTEAFF.

This rearrangement joins TRBV12-5 to TRBJ2-7; tentatively, D is TRBD1 (6 bases). The CDR3 loop spans 13 amino acids. Looked up from germline, CDR1 is LGHNT and CDR2 is FRNRAP. V gave up 2 bases and J gave up 2 bases, with 7 bases separating them. CDR3 region: CASGLTGTYEQYF. In nucleotides, the CDR3 is TGTGCTAGTGGTTTGACAGGGACCTACGAGCAGTACTTC.